Described below is a single T cell receptor (beta chain) sequence and its context. CDR1 is SGHRS and CDR2 is YFSETQ in the germline V gene. V was clipped by 0 bases and J by 4 bases; unmatched bases: 0. The CDR3 loop spans 15 amino acids. This entry is derived from a study of blood T cell repertoires in COVID-19. Study details: Acute and convalescent COVID-19 samples came from the United States, Italy and Spain. Sample material is recorded as cDNA or gDNA derived from T cells, B-cell-depleted T cells, or PBMCs.

In the original analysis: Reference gene primer amplification gave nucleated cell count estimates. Produced via immunoSEQ multiplex PCR; TCRdb's table is partial and in-frame only. D and trimming were read from the DNA, whereas the V and J calls and clone size are those reported in that table. The sample yields more than 250,000 clones, approximately 83% seen once. Sequenced input: peripheral blood. The rearrangement uses TRBV5-1 and TRBJ2-1, with 11 bases fitting TRBD2. The receptor was derived from a woman aged 30 to 39 who had recovered from COVID-19. DNA of the CDR3: TGCGCCAGCAGCTTGGTAGCGGGGGGGTACAATGAGCAGTTCTTC. It translates to CASSLVAGGYNEQFF.